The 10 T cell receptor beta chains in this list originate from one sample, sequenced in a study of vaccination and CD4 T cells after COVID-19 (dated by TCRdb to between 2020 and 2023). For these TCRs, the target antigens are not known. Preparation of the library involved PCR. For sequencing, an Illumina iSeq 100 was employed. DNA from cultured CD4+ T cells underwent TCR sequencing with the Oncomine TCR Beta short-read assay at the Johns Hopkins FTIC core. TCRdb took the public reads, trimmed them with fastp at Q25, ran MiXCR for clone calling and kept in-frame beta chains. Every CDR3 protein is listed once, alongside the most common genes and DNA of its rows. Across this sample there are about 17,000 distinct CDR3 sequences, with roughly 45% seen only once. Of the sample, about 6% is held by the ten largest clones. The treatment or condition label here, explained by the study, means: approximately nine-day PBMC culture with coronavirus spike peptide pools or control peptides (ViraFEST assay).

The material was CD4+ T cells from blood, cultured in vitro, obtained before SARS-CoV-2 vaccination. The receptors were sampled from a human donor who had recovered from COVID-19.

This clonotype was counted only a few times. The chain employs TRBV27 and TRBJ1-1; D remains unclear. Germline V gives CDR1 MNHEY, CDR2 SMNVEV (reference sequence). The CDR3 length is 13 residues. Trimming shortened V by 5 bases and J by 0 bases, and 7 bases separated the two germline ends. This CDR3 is CASSPRMNTEAFF. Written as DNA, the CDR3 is TGTGCCAGCAGTCCCCGCATGAACACTGAAGCTTTCTTT.

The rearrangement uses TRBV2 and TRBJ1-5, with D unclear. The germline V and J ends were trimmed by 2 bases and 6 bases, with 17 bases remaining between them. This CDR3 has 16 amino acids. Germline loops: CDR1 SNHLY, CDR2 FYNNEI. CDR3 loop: CASSEPTPAGGQPQHF. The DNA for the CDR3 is TGTGCCAGCAGTGAACCGACTCCAGCAGGTGGTCAGCCCCAGCATTTT. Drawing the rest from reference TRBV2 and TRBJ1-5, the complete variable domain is EPEVTQTPSHQVTQMGQEVILRCVPISNHLYFYWYRQILGQKVEFLVSFYNNEISEKSEIFDDQFSVERPDGSNFTLKIRSTKLEDSAMYFCASSEPTPAGGQPQHFGDGTRLSIL.

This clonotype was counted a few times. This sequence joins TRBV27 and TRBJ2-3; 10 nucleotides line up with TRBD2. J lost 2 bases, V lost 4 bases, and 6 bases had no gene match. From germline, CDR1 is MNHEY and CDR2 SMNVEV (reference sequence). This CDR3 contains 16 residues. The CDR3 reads CASSSLGLALTDTQYF. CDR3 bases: TGTGCCAGCAGTTCGTTGGGACTAGCGCTCACAGATACGCAGTATTTT.

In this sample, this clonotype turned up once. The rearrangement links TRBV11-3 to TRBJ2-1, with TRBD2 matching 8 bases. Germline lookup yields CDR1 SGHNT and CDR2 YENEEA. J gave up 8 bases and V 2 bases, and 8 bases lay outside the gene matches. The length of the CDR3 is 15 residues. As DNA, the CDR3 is TGTGCCAGCAGCTTATTAGCGGGGAGTTTCGATGAGCAGTTCTTC. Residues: CASSLLAGSFDEQFF.

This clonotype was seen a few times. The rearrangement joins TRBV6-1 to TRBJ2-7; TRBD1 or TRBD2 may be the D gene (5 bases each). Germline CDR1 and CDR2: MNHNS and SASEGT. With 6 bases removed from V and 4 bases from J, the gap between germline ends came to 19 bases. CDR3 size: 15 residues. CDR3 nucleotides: TGTGCCAGCAGACCCATCCCGGGACGAACTTACGAGCAGTACTTC. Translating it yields CASRPIPGRTYEQYF.

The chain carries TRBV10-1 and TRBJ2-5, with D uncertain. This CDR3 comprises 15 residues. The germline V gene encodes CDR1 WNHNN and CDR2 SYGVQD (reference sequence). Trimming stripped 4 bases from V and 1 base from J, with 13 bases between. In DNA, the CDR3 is TGCGCCAGCAGTGGGGTCCCTGGCGGCCAAGAGACCCAGTACTTC. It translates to CASSGVPGGQETQYF.

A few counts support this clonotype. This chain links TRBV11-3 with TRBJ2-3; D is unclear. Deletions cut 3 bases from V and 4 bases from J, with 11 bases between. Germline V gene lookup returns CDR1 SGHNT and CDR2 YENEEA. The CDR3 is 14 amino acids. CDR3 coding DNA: TGTGCCAGCAGCTTGGGCGAACCGGCAGATACGCAGTATTTT. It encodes CASSLGEPADTQYF.

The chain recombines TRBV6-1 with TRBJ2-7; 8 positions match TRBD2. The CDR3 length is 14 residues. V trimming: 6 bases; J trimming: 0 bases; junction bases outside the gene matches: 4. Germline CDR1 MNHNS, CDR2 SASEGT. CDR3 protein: CASRSTSGSYEQYF. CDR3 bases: TGTGCCAGCAGATCAACTAGCGGCTCCTACGAGCAGTACTTC.

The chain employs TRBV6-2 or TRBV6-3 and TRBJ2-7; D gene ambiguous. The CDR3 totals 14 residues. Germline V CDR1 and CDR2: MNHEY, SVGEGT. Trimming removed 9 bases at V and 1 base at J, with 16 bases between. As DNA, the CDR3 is TGTGCCAGTGGCATTCCCGGAAAATCCTACGAGCAGTACTTC. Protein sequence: CASGIPGKSYEQYF.

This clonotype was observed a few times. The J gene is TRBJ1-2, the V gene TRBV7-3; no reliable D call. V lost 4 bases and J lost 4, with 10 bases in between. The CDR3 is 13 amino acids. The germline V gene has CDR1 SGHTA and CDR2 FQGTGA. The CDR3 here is CASSSEFSYGYTF. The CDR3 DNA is TGTGCCAGCAGCTCTGAATTTAGCTATGGCTACACCTTC.